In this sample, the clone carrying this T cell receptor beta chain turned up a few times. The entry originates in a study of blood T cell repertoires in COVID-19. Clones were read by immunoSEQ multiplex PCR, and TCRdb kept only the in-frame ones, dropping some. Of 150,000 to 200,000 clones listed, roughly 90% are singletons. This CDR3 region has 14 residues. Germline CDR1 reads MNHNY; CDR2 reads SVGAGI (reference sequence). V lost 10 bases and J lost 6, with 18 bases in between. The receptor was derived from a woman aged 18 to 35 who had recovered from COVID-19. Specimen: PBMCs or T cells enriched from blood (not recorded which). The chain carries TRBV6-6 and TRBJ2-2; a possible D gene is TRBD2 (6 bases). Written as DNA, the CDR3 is TGTGCCATCCTGACTCCGGGGGTCGCCGGGGAGCTGTTTTTT. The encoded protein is CAILTPGVAGELFF.